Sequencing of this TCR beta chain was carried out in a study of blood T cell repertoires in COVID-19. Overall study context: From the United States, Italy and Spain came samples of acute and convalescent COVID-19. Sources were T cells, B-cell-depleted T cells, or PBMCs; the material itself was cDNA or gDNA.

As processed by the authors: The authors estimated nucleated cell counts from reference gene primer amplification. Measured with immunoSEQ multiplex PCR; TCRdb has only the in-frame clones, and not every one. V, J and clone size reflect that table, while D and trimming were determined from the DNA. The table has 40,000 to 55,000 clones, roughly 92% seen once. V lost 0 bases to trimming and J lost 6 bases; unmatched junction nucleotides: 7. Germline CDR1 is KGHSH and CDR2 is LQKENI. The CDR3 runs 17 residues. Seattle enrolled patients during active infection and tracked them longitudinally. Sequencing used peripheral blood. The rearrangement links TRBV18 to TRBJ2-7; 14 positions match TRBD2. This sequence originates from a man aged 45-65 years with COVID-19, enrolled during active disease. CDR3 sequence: CASSPPRLAGGFGEQYF. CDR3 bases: TGTGCCAGCTCACCACCGAGACTAGCGGGAGGGTTTGGCGAGCAGTACTTC.